This TCR beta chain was obtained from a study of T cell changes during pregnancy in multiple sclerosis. Germline V lookup: CDR1 MDHEN, CDR2 SYDVKM. There are 13 residues in the CDR3. V lost 3 bases to trimming and J lost 14 bases, with 17 bases between them. The protocol was immunoSEQ multiplex PCR, while the TCRdb copy is restricted to in-frame clones and leaves out a portion. Of about 58,000 clones in the sample, 90% to 95% were seen once. The sequence derives from a female donor with multiple sclerosis, enrolled in a pregnancy study. The input for sequencing was CD8+ T cells from peripheral blood mononuclear cells, taken in the second trimester of pregnancy. The chain employs TRBV28 and TRBJ2-4; D perhaps matches TRBD1 (6 bases). The CDR3 region has the DNA TGTGCCAGCAGTTTGGCCGGGACACCGCCTAAGTACTTC. Its translation: CASSLAGTPPKYF.